These 6 T cell receptor beta chains originate from one sample sequenced in a study of blood T cell repertoires in COVID-19. Sequencing used immunoSEQ multiplex PCR; TCRdb keeps in-frame clones, though not all of them. The sample lists 150,000 to 200,000 clones, under 95% seen once, with 18% in the top ten. What was sequenced was peripheral blood. Receptors originate from a man between 60 and 75 years old with active or convalescent COVID-19.

V and J are TRBV19 and TRBJ1-1; TRBD1 agrees at 10 bases. Trimming at V came to 4 bases and at J to 11 bases, leaving 10 bases not matched to a gene. There are 14 residues in the CDR3. CDR1 LNHDA and CDR2 SQIVND come from the germline V gene (reference sequence). The CDR3 sequence is CASSTYMGQGLAFF. The CDR3 nucleotides are TGTGCCAGTAGTACTTACATGGGACAGGGGTTGGCTTTCTTT.

The chain links TRBV5-4 to TRBJ2-1; D might be TRBD1 (6 bases). The CDR3 is 13 residues long. Germline CDR1 reads SGHNT; CDR2 reads YYREEE (reference sequence). Trimming removed 4 bases from V and 6 bases from J, with 11 bases in between. CDR3 loop: CASSTDSPNEQFF. CDR3 sequence (DNA): TGTGCCAGCAGCACGGACAGCCCCAATGAGCAGTTCTTC.

This chain links TRBV7-9 with TRBJ2-1; TRBD2 matches 11 bases. V shed 5 bases, J shed 2 bases, and the junction held 11 bases outside the gene matches. The CDR3 is 18 residues long. Germline assignment: CDR1 SEHNR and CDR2 FQNEAQ (reference sequence). CDR3 nucleotides: TGTGCCAGCAGCCCCCGGGGGCTAGCGGGAGGCCCCTACAATGAGCAGTTCTTC. This encodes CASSPRGLAGGPYNEQFF.

This chain joins TRBV7-9 and TRBJ1-4; the match to TRBD1 covers 7 bases. This CDR3 spans 14 amino acids. Germline loops: CDR1 SEHNR, CDR2 FQNEAQ (reference sequence). The V gene end was trimmed by 5 bases and the J gene end by 6 bases; junction bases not matched to a gene: 6. The CDR3 DNA reads as TGTGCCAGCAGCCCCGGGACAGCGGATGAAAAACTGTTTTTT. Protein: CASSPGTADEKLFF.

The V and J genes are TRBV18 and TRBJ1-4, with 7 bases lining up with TRBD1. Germline values: CDR1 KGHSH, CDR2 LQKENI. The V gene end was trimmed by 2 bases and the J gene end by 5 bases; junction bases not matched to a gene: 2. The CDR3 is 14 amino acids. The CDR3 DNA follows: TGTGCCAGCTCACCAGGACAGGCCAATGAAAAACTGTTTTTT. Translation: CASSPGQANEKLFF.

The rearrangement joins TRBV19 to TRBJ2-3; 7 bases are a match to TRBD2. V gave up 8 bases and J gave up 1 base; unmatched junction bases: 9. This CDR3 has 15 residues. Germline CDR1 is LNHDA and CDR2 is SQIVND (reference sequence). The CDR3 reads CASQIQRGRTDTQYF. DNA of the CDR3: TGTGCCAGTCAGATCCAGCGGGGACGCACAGATACGCAGTATTTT. Drawing the rest from reference TRBV19 and TRBJ2-3, the complete variable domain is DGGITQSPKYLFRKEGQNVTLSCEQNLNHDAMYWYRQDPGQGLRLIYYSQIVNDFQKGDIAEGYSVSREKKESFPLTVTSAQKNPTAFYLCASQIQRGRTDTQYFGPGTRLTVL.